This T cell receptor beta chain was sequenced during a study of blood T cell repertoires in COVID-19. Germline V CDR1 and CDR2: MGHRA, YSYEKL. There are 16 residues in the CDR3. V was pared by 0 bases and J by 3 bases, with 15 bases between. Repertoires were generated with immunoSEQ multiplex PCR, while TCRdb's copy carries only in-frame clones and drops some. The sample shows 150,000 to 200,000 clones, 85% of them seen only once. Sequences were obtained from peripheral blood. The TCR was taken from a man aged 55 to 70 with COVID-19, enrolled during active disease. The rearrangement uses TRBV4-1 and TRBJ2-7; D perhaps matches TRBD2 (6 bases). The DNA of the CDR3 is TGCGCCAGCAGCCAAGAGAGGGCTAGCGAGGTCTACGAGCAGTACTTC. It translates to CASSQERASEVYEQYF.